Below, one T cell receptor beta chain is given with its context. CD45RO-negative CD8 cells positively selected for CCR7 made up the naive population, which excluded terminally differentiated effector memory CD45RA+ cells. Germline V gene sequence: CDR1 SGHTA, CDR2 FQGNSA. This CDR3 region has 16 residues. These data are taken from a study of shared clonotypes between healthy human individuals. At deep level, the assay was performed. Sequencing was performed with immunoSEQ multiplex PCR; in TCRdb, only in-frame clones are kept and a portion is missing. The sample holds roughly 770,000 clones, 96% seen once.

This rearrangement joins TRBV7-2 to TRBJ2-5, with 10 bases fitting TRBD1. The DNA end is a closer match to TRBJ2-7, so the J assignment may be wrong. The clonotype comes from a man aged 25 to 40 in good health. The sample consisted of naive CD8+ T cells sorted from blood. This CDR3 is CASSLLGQGSSYEQYF. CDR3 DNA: TGTGCCAGCAGCTTACTGGGACAGGGGTCCTCCTACGAGCAGTACTTC.